One and the same sample provided the 2 T cell receptor beta chains below, sequenced in a study of Ad26.COV2.S vaccination and SARS-CoV-2 variants (dated by TCRdb to the early 2020s). This specimen's treatment or condition label, interpreted: 15 to 20 received Ad26.COV2.S at low or high dose, single or two shots; 5 received placebo; per-sample allocation not given. Repertoires of vaccine and placebo recipients were sequenced from samples taken on day 63 after the first injection. The receptor library was made with the immunoSEQ multiplex PCR assay. TCRdb holds this immuneACCESS table with in-frame rearrangements only. Some clones are missing; in checked studies, unresolved V genes explain under half, and the rest has no known cause. The sample table records a few hundred thousand clones; 83% of these occur just once. The top ten constitute just under 7.5% of the sample. The specimen was peripheral blood, collected in a trial of Ad26.COV2.S vaccine versus placebo. Receptors were obtained from a person between 18 and 60 years old who received the Ad26.COV2.S COVID-19 vaccine or a placebo.

The gene calls are TRBV19 and TRBJ1-1; D ambiguous. Germline V gene lookup returns CDR1 LNHDA and CDR2 SQIVND (reference sequence). V dropped 2 bases and J dropped 3 bases, with 7 bases sitting between them. The CDR3 sequence is 13 residues long. CDR3 in DNA: TGTGCCAGTAGTATAAGACCGGACACTGAAGCTTTCTTT. The encoded protein is CASSIRPDTEAFF.

Here the CDR3 DNA reads TGTGCCAGCAGCCGACTGGAAGGCACTGAAGCTTTCTTT. The encoded protein is CASSRLEGTEAFF. This chain connects TRBV3-1 (or the pseudogene TRBV3-2) to TRBJ1-1; D is uncertain. There are 13 residues in the CDR3. V was trimmed by 4 bases and J by 4 bases, leaving 10 bases between them. In germline, CDR1 is LGHDT, CDR2 YNNKEL (reference sequence).